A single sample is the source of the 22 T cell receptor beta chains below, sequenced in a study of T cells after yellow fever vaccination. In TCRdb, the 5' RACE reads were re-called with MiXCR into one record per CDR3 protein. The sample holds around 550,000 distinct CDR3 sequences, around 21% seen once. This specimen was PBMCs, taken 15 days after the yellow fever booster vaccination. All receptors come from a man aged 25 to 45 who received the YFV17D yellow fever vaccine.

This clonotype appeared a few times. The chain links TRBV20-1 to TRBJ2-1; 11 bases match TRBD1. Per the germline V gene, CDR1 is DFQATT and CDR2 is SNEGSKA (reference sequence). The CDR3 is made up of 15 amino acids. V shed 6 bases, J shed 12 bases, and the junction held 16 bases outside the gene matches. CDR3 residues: CSARPGQGEPGGQFF. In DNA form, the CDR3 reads TGCAGTGCCCGCCCGGGACAGGGGGAGCCCGGGGGGCAGTTCTTC.

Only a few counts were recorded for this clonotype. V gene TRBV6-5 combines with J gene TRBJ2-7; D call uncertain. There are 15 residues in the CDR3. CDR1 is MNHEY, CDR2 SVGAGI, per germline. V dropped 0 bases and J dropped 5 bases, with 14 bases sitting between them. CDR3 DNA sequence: TGTGCCAGCAGTTACTCCGAGCGCAAACCCCACGAGCAGTACTTC. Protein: CASSYSERKPHEQYF.

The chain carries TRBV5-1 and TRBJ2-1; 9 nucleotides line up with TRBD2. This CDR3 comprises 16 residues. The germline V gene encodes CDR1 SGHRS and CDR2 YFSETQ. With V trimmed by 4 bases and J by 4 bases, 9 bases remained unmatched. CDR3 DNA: TGCGCCAGCAGCGCTACCGGGACTAGCAGATACAATGAGCAGTTCTTC. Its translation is CASSATGTSRYNEQFF. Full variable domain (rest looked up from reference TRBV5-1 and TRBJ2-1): KAGVTQTPRYLIKTRGQQVTLSCSPISGHRSVSWYQQTPGQGLQFLFEYFSETQRNKGNFPGRFSGRQFSNSRSEMNVSTLELGDSALYLCASSATGTSRYNEQFFGPGTRLTVL.

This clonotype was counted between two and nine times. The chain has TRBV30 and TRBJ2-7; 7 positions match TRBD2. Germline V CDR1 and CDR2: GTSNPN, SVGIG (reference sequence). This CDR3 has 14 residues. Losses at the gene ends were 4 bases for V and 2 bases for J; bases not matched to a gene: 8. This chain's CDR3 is CAWIPPGRTYEQYF. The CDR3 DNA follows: TGTGCCTGGATTCCACCCGGGAGGACCTACGAGCAGTACTTC.

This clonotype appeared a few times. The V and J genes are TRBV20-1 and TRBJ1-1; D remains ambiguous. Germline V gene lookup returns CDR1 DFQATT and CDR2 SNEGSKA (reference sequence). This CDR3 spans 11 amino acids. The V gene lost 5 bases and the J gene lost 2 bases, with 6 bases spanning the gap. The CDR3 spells CSAPFNTEAFF. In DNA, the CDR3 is TGCAGTGCTCCTTTTAACACTGAAGCTTTCTTT.

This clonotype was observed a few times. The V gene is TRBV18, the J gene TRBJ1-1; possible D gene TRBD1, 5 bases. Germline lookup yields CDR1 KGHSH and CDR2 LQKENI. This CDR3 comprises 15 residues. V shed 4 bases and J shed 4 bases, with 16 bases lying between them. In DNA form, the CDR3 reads TGTGCCAGCTCACGAACCAGGGCGGGGGGCACTGAAGCTTTCTTT. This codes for CASSRTRAGGTEAFF. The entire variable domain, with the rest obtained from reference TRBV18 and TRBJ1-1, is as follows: NAGVMQNPRHLVRRRGQEARLRCSPMKGHSHVYWYRQLPEEGLKFMVYLQKENIIDESGMPKERFSAEFPKEGPSILRIQQVVRGDSAAYFCASSRTRAGGTEAFFGQGTRLTVV.

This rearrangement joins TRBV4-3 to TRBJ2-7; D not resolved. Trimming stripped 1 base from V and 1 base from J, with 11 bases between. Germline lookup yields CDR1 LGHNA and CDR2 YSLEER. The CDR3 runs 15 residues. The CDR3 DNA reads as TGCGCCAGCAGCCAAGGAATGGTCGGTTCCTACGAGCAGTACTTC. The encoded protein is CASSQGMVGSYEQYF.

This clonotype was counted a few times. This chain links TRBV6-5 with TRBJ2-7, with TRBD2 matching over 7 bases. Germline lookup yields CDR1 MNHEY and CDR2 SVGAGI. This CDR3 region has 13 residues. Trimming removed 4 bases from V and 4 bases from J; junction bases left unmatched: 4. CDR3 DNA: TGTGCCAGCAGTTGGGGAGGGGTTTACGAGCAGTACTTC. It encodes CASSWGGVYEQYF.

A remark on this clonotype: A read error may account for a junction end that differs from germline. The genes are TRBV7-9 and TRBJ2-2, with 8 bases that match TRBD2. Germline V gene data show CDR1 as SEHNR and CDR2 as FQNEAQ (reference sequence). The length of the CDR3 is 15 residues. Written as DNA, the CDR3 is TGTGCCAGCAGACAGACTAGCGCGAACATCGGGGAGCTGTTTTTT. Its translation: CASRQTSANIGELFF.

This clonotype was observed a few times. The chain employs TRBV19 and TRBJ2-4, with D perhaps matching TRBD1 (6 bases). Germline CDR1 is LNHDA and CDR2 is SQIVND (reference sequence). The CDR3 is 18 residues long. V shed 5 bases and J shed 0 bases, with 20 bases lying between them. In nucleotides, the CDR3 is TGTGCCAGTAGTGGCAACCGGGACACCCTAATAGCCAAAAACATTCAGTACTTC. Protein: CASSGNRDTLIAKNIQYF.

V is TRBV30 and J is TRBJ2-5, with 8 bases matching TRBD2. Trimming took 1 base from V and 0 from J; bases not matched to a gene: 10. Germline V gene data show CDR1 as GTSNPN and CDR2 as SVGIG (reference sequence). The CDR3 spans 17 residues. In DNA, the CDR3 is TGTGCCTGGAGTGAACTAGCGGTGCCAGTAAACCAAGAGACCCAGTACTTC. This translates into CAWSELAVPVNQETQYF. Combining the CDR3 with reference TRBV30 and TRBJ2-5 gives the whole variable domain SQTIHQWPATLVQPVGSPLSLECTVEGTSNPNLYWYRQAAGRGLQLLFYSVGIGQISSEVPQNLSASRPQDRQFILSSKKLLLSDSGFYLCAWSELAVPVNQETQYFGPGTRLLVL.

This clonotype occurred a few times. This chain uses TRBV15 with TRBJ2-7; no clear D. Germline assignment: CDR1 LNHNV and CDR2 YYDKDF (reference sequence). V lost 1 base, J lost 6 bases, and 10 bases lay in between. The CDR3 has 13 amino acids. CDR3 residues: CATSRGGSGEQYF. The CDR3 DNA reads TGTGCCACCAGCAGAGGGGGTTCCGGCGAGCAGTACTTC.

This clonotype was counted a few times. CDR3 loop: CASSQLQVGGGYTF. DNA for the CDR3: TGTGCCAGCAGCCAACTACAGGTTGGAGGCGGCTACACCTTC. The chain combines TRBV3-1 with TRBJ1-2, with D tentatively TRBD1 (5 bases). CDR1 LGHDT and CDR2 YNNKEL come from the germline V gene (reference sequence). V gave up 2 bases and J gave up 8 bases, with 15 bases separating them. This CDR3 is 14 amino acids long.

The CDR3 nucleotides are TGCGCCAGCAGCTTGGCGGCTAGCGGGAGGGCCACCTACGAGCAGTACTTC. It codes for CASSLAASGRATYEQYF. The chain combines TRBV5-1 with TRBJ2-7; the match to TRBD2 covers 12 bases. This CDR3 is built from 17 residues. The junction had 6 bases not matched to a gene; V was cut back by 0 bases and J by 2 bases. Germline assignment: CDR1 SGHRS and CDR2 YFSETQ. The full variable domain, its missing parts supplied by reference TRBV5-1 and TRBJ2-7, is KAGVTQTPRYLIKTRGQQVTLSCSPISGHRSVSWYQQTPGQGLQFLFEYFSETQRNKGNFPGRFSGRQFSNSRSEMNVSTLELGDSALYLCASSLAASGRATYEQYFGPGTRLTVT.

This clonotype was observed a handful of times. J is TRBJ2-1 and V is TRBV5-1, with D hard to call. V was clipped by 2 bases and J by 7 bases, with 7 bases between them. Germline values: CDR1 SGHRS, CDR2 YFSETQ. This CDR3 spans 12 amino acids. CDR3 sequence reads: CASSLVENEQFF. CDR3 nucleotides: TGCGCCAGCAGCTTAGTAGAAAATGAGCAGTTCTTC.

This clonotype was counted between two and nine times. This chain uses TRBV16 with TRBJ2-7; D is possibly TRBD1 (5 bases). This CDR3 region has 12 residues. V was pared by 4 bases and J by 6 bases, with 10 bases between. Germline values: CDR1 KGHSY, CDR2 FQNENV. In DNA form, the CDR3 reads TGTGCCAGCAGCCCTCGGACAATCGAGCAGTACTTC. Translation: CASSPRTIEQYF.

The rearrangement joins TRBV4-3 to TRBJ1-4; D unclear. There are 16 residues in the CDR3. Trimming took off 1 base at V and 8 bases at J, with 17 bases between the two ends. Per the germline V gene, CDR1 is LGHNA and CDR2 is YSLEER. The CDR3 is CASSQVLRSNGEKLFF. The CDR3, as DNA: TGCGCCAGCAGCCAAGTCCTGAGATCCAATGGGGAAAAACTGTTTTTT.

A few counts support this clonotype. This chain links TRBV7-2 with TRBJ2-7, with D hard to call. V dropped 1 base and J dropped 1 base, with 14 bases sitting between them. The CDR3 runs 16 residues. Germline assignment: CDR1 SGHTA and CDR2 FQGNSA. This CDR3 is CASSLGPDLSSYEQYF. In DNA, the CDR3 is TGTGCCAGCAGCTTAGGTCCTGATCTATCGTCCTACGAGCAGTACTTC.

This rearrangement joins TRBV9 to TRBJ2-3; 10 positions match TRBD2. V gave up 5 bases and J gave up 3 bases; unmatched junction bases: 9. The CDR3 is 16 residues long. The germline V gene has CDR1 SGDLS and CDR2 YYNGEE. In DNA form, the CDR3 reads TGTGCCAGCAGTGAATCACTAGCGGGAAGGACAGATACGCAGTATTTT. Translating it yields CASSESLAGRTDTQYF.

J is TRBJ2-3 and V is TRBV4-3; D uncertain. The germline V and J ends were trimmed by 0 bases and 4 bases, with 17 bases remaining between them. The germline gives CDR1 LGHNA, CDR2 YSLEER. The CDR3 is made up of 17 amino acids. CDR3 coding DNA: TGCGCCAGCAGCCAAGATGCGCCCTATGAAATGGCAGATACGCAGTATTTT. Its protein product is CASSQDAPYEMADTQYF.

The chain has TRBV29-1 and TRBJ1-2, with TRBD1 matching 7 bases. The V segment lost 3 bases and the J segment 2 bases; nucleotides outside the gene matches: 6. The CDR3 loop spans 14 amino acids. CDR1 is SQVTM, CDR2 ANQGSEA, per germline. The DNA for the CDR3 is TGCAGCGTTGACCCGACAGGGTTGAACTATGGCTACACCTTC. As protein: CSVDPTGLNYGYTF.

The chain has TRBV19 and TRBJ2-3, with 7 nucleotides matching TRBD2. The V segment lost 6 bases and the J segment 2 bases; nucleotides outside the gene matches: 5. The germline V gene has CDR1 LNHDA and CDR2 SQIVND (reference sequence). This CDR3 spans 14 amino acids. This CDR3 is CASSRSGNTDTQYF. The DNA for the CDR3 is TGTGCCAGTAGCCGAAGCGGGAACACAGATACGCAGTATTTT.